Listed below are T cell receptor beta chains from one sample, sequenced in a study of blood T cell repertoires in COVID-19. Measured with immunoSEQ multiplex PCR; TCRdb has only the in-frame clones, and not every one. The sample lists roughly 200,000 clones, more than 70% occurring once. Source material: PBMCs or T cells enriched from blood (not recorded which). These receptors all stem from a man aged 40-55 years with acute COVID-19. CDR3s include the opening cysteine and the closing phenylalanine or tryptophan. D genes are given only for firm matches. Clone size appears in some rows only: once, few, many, or a class for an expanded clone.

j_call | clone_size | v_call | d_call | cdr3_aa | cdr3_nt
TRBJ1-5 | once | TRBV28 | - | CASSRGAGAINQPQHF | TGTGCCAGCAGCCGTGGGGCAGGGGCGATCAATCAGCCCCAGCATTTT
TRBJ2-1 | - | TRBV6-5 | - | CASSYALNEVGHEQFF | TGTGCCAGCAGTTACGCCCTTAACGAGGTGGGTCATGAGCAGTTCTTC
TRBJ1-5 | - | TRBV4-1 | TRBD1 | CASSQDPHRGQLRQPQHF | TGCGCCAGCAGCCAAGACCCTCACAGGGGGCAGCTTCGCCAGCCCCAGCATTTT
TRBJ2-1 | - | TRBV7-2 | TRBD2 | CASSLVASGDYEQFF | TGTGCCAGCAGCTTAGTGGCTAGCGGGGACTATGAGCAGTTCTTC
TRBJ2-3 | - | TRBV5-4 | TRBD1 | CASSHGTGEADTQYF | TGTGCCAGCAGCCACGGGACAGGGGAGGCGGATACGCAGTATTTT
TRBJ2-7 | - | TRBV2 | TRBD2 | CASSDLQGRGEQYF | TGTGCCAGCAGTGACCTTCAAGGGAGGGGCGAGCAGTACTTC
TRBJ2-7 | - | TRBV18 | TRBD1 | CASSPETGGAYEQYF | TGTGCCAGCTCACCAGAGACAGGGGGAGCCTACGAGCAGTACTTC
TRBJ2-1 | - | TRBV19 | TRBD2 | CASSPPGGLNEQFF | TGTGCCAGTAGCCCTCCGGGGGGATTGAATGAGCAGTTCTTC
TRBJ2-3 | - | TRBV11-2 | TRBD2 | CASSVSGGGPDTQYF | TGTGCCAGCAGCGTTAGCGGGGGAGGGCCAGATACGCAGTATTTT
TRBJ1-4 | - | TRBV6-1 | TRBD1 | CASSEPQGAGEKLFF | TGTGCCAGCAGTGAACCCCAGGGGGCGGGAGAAAAACTGTTTTTT
TRBJ2-5 | - | TRBV3-1/TRBV3-2 | - | CASSQVKGFSRYFQRTQYF | TGTGCCAGCAGCCAAGTAAAGGGGTTCTCACGATATTTCCAGAGGACCCAGTACTTC
TRBJ1-1 | once | TRBV27 | - | CASSKTGAQNTEAFF | TGTGCCAGCAGTAAGACAGGAGCTCAGAACACTGAAGCTTTCTTT
TRBJ2-1 | - | TRBV5-1 | TRBD2 | CASSFSLAGEGTEQFF | TGCGCCAGCAGCTTCAGCCTAGCGGGAGAGGGCACTGAGCAGTTCTTC
TRBJ1-2 | once | TRBV5-6 | - | CASSLMVVGDYGYTF | TGTGCCAGCAGCTTGATGGTCGTCGGAGACTATGGCTACACCTTC
TRBJ1-1 | once | TRBV5-1 | - | CASSLWRRGTEAFF | TGCGCCAGCAGCTTGTGGCGCAGAGGCACTGAAGCTTTCTTT
TRBJ2-7 | - | TRBV28 | - | CASSLGGKVNEQYF | TGTGCCAGCAGTTTAGGCGGGAAGGTCAACGAGCAGTACTTC
TRBJ2-2 | - | TRBV19 | - | CASSASSASNTGELFF | TGTGCCAGTAGTGCTTCTAGCGCATCGAACACCGGGGAGCTGTTTTTT
TRBJ1-5 | - | TRBV5-6 | TRBD1 | CASSFTLGQGRHQPQHF | TGTGCCAGCAGCTTCACCCTAGGACAGGGCCGTCATCAGCCCCAGCATTTT
TRBJ2-2 | - | TRBV18 | - | CASSNLPNTGELFF | TGTGCCAGCTCAAACCTACCAAACACCGGGGAGCTGTTTTTT
TRBJ2-1 | - | TRBV10-3 | TRBD1 | CAISESAGTGGKNEQFF | TGTGCCATCAGTGAGTCGGCTGGGACAGGGGGGAAGAATGAGCAGTTCTTC
TRBJ1-5 | - | TRBV15 | - | CATSIDRHQPQHF | TGTGCCACCAGCATCGACAGGCATCAGCCCCAGCATTTT
TRBJ1-1 | - | TRBV28 | - | CASTLRVLGTEAFF | TGTGCCAGCACCCTGAGGGTCCTGGGGACTGAAGCTTTCTTT
TRBJ2-1 | - | TRBV7-9 | - | CASSPLRYNEQFF | TGTGCCAGCAGCCCCCTCAGATACAATGAGCAGTTCTTC